A single T cell receptor (beta chain) is shown here with its context. The iRepertoire nested amplicon-rescue multiplex PCR amplified TCR alpha and beta CDR3s from RNA. One entry per CDR3 protein results from TCRdb running MiXCR on the multiplex PCR reads. The repertoire holds approximately 45,000 distinct CDR3 sequences, with under 25% as singletons. The record originates from a study of glioma-infiltrating T cells. The receptor was isolated from a human donor with low-grade glioma or glioblastoma, undergoing nonglioma brain surgery, or in good health (not recorded which). The sequenced sample consisted of glioma tissue, nonneoplastic brain tissue, or PBMCs (not recorded which).

The CDR3: CASSVRRGETEAFF. The CDR3 nucleotides read TGTGCCAGCAGTGTACGAAGGGGGGAGACTGAAGCTTTCTTT. The gene calls are TRBV12-3 or TRBV12-4 and TRBJ1-1; perhaps TRBD1 as D (6 bases). With 5 bases removed from V and 5 bases from J, the gap between germline ends came to 15 bases. The CDR3 is made up of 14 amino acids.